These 18 T cell receptor beta chains were sequenced from one sample in a study of blood T cell repertoires in COVID-19. TCRdb keeps only in-frame clones here, not all; method: immunoSEQ multiplex PCR. The sample lists 89,000 or so clones; around 88% were seen once. The specimen sequenced was peripheral blood. The receptors shown here come from a man aged 45 to 65 with active COVID-19.

This chain uses TRBV11-1 with TRBJ2-2, with TRBD1 matching 9 bases. The length of the CDR3 is 16 residues. V shed 4 bases and J 4 bases; nucleotides not matched to a gene: 7. Germline loops: CDR1 SGHAT, CDR2 FQDESV (reference sequence). The CDR3: CASSSPGQGGTGELFF. For the CDR3, the DNA is TGTGCCAGCAGCTCCCCGGGACAGGGAGGCACCGGGGAGCTGTTTTTT.

The CDR3: CASSPDREHYGYTF. The CDR3 region has the DNA TGTGCCAGCAGTCCCGACAGGGAGCACTATGGCTACACCTTC. The chain carries TRBV6-4 and TRBJ1-2; 7 nucleotides match TRBD1. V shed 5 bases and J 3 bases; nucleotides not matched to a gene: 6. The CDR3 contains 14 residues. CDR1 and CDR2 (germline): MRHNA, SNTAGT.

This clone was found a few times. The chain carries TRBV12-3 or TRBV12-4 and TRBJ1-5, with 8 nucleotides matching TRBD1. The CDR3 extends over 13 amino acids. V lost 8 bases and J lost 5; bases outside the gene matches: 5. Here the CDR3 DNA reads TGTGCCAGCCAAGGACAGGGACATCAGCCCCAGCATTTT. It yields the protein CASQGQGHQPQHF.

The gene calls are TRBV30 and TRBJ1-5; D is perhaps TRBD1 (5 bases). CDR1 GTSNPN and CDR2 SVGIG come from the germline V gene (reference sequence). This CDR3 is built from 13 residues. Trimming took off 5 bases at V and 4 bases at J, with 12 bases between the two ends. CDR3 sequence (DNA): TGTGCCTGGGATCAGGGAAATAATCAGCCCCAGCATTTT. Translation gives CAWDQGNNQPQHF.

The chain joins TRBV7-2 to TRBJ1-2, with 7 bases identical to TRBD1. Germline V gene sequence: CDR1 SGHTA, CDR2 FQGNSA. V was pared by 5 bases and J by 4 bases, with 4 bases of the junction left unmatched. The CDR3 is 13 residues long. CDR3 nucleotide sequence: TGTGCCAGCAGCCGGGACAGAAGCTATGGCTACACCTTC. This translates into CASSRDRSYGYTF.

The chain is built from TRBV4-1 and TRBJ2-3; weak D call: TRBD1 (6 bases). This CDR3 is 18 amino acids long. CDR1 MGHRA and CDR2 YSYEKL come from the germline V gene. The V end lost 1 base, the J end lost 0 bases, and 17 bases lay between the germline ends. CDR3 in DNA: TGCGCCAGCAGCCAAGGACCCCCCAGGGGCTCGAGCACAGATACGCAGTATTTT. It specifies CASSQGPPRGSSTDTQYF.

The chain combines TRBV3-1 (or the pseudogene TRBV3-2) with TRBJ2-1; weak D call: TRBD1 (5 bases). This CDR3 is built from 14 residues. Germline V gene lookup returns CDR1 LGHDT and CDR2 YNNKEL (reference sequence). The V and J ends lost 0 bases and 11 bases respectively, with 14 bases between them. The CDR3, as DNA: TGTGCCAGCAGCCAAGACGAAGACAGAGGAAAGCAGTTCTTC. Encoded protein: CASSQDEDRGKQFF.

The J gene is TRBJ2-5, the V gene TRBV15; 7 bases fit TRBD1. The CDR3 contains 17 residues. J lost 0 bases, V lost 2 bases, and 9 bases had no gene match. Germline V gene data show CDR1 as LNHNV and CDR2 as YYDKDF (reference sequence). The CDR3 sequence is CATSRPPGQSNQETQYF. DNA of the CDR3: TGTGCCACCAGCAGACCCCCGGGACAGAGCAACCAAGAGACCCAGTACTTC.

V and J are TRBV4-2 and TRBJ2-3; 14 nucleotides agree with TRBD2. Germline trimming cut 1 base from V and 3 bases from J; bases unmatched to any gene: 6. Germline CDR1 LGHNA, CDR2 YNFKEQ. The CDR3 is 18 amino acids. The CDR3 coding sequence is TGTGCCAGCAGCCAAGCAAGGACTAGCGGGGGGTTGACAGATACGCAGTATTTT. Translating gives CASSQARTSGGLTDTQYF.

This chain connects TRBV5-6 to TRBJ2-2, with 8 bases aligning to TRBD1. Germline V gives CDR1 SGHDT, CDR2 YYEEEE. Losses at the gene ends were 1 base for V and 6 bases for J; bases not matched to a gene: 11. The CDR3 is 17 residues long. The CDR3 DNA reads TGTGCCAGCAGCTTGACCCCCGTACAGGGGGTTTCCGGGGAGCTGTTTTTT. Its protein is CASSLTPVQGVSGELFF.

The chain combines TRBV11-2 with TRBJ2-1; TRBD2 matches 13 bases. Germline V gene sequence: CDR1 SGHAT, CDR2 FQNNGV. The CDR3 is made up of 16 amino acids. Trimming removed 6 bases from V and 10 bases from J; junction bases left unmatched: 12. CDR3 region: CASSPLGTSGTKEQFF. In nucleotides, the CDR3 is TGTGCCAGCAGTCCGTTAGGGACTAGCGGGACGAAGGAGCAGTTCTTC.

V gene TRBV18 combines with J gene TRBJ1-2; possibly TRBD1 for D (5 bases). The V end was cut by 6 bases, the J end by 8 bases, with 19 bases between. CDR1 is KGHSH and CDR2 is LQKENI in the germline V gene. The CDR3 has 14 amino acids. The CDR3 loop reads CASSSGQQGRGYTF. CDR3 nucleotides: TGTGCCAGCTCGTCCGGCCAGCAGGGTCGGGGCTACACCTTC.

This sequence joins TRBV6-2 or TRBV6-3 and TRBJ2-1; D ambiguous. The CDR3 is 11 amino acids. V lost 6 bases and J 7 bases, leaving 7 bases between the germline ends. Germline CDR1 MNHEY, CDR2 SVGEGT. The chain's CDR3 is CASSGGNEQFF. The CDR3 DNA is TGTGCCAGCAGCGGCGGAAATGAGCAGTTCTTC.

The V call is TRBV27, the J call TRBJ1-1; the D gene is possibly TRBD1 (5 bases). Trimming took 6 bases from V and 1 from J, leaving 12 bases between them. The CDR3 sequence is 14 residues long. Germline V gives CDR1 MNHEY, CDR2 SMNVEV (reference sequence). This chain's CDR3 is CASRRLQENTEAFF. For the CDR3, the DNA is TGTGCCAGCAGAAGATTACAGGAGAACACTGAAGCTTTCTTT.

V is TRBV7-9 and J is TRBJ1-2; weak D call: TRBD1 (6 bases). Germline V CDR1 and CDR2: SEHNR, FQNEAQ (reference sequence). The length of the CDR3 is 16 residues. Trimming pared 1 base from V and 5 bases from J, leaving 17 bases between. The CDR3, as DNA: TGTGCCAGCAGCTTAGAGCCGCGGACAGTTTTTTATGGCTACACCTTC. This translates into CASSLEPRTVFYGYTF. Supplemented by reference TRBV7-9 and TRBJ1-2, the full variable domain reads DTGVSQNPRHKITKRGQNVTFRCDPISEHNRLYWYRQTLGQGPEFLTYFQNEAQLEKSRLLSDRFSAERPKGSFSTLEIQRTEQGDSAMYLCASSLEPRTVFYGYTFGSGTRLTVV.

The gene calls are TRBV28 and TRBJ1-2; D ambiguous. Germline CDR1 is MDHEN and CDR2 is SYDVKM. This CDR3 region has 13 residues. Trimming cost V 6 bases and J 5 bases, with 13 bases left between them. DNA for the CDR3: TGTGCCAGCAGCCTGGCCACCGAATATGGCTACACCTTC. Protein sequence: CASSLATEYGYTF.

V is TRBV28 and J is TRBJ1-4; 7 bases map to TRBD1. The CDR3 covers 13 residues. CDR1 and CDR2 from the germline V gene are MDHEN and SYDVKM. Germline trimming cut 11 bases from V and 4 bases from J; bases unmatched to any gene: 7. The CDR3 loop reads CAGRDSNNEKLFF. CDR3 bases: TGTGCCGGCCGGGACAGCAATAATGAAAAACTGTTTTTT.

V gene TRBV5-5 combines with J gene TRBJ1-2; D is perhaps TRBD1 (6 bases). The V end was cut by 2 bases, the J end by 4 bases, with 12 bases between. The CDR3 runs to 14 residues. Germline V gene data show CDR1 as SGHKS and CDR2 as YYEKEE (reference sequence). CDR3 sequence reads: CASSFDRWLYGYTF. The CDR3 bases are TGTGCCAGCAGCTTCGACAGGTGGCTCTATGGCTACACCTTC.